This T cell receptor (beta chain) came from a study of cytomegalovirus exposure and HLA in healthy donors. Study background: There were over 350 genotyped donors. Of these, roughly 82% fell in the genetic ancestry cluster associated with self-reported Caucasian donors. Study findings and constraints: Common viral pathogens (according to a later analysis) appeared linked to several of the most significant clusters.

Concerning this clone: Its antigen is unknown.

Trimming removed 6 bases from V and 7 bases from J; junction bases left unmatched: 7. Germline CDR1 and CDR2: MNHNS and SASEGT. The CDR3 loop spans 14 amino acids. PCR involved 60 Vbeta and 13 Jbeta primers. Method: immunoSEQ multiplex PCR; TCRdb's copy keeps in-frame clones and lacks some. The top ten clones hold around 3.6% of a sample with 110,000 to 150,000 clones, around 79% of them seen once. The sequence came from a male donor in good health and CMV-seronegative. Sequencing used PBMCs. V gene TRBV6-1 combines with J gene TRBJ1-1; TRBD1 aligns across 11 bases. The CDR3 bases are TGTGCCAGCAGGCCAAGGACAGGGGGCAATGAAGCTTTCTTT. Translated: CASRPRTGGNEAFF.